Presented here are 21 T cell receptor beta chains from one specimen sequenced in a study of T cell responses to AZD1222 COVID-19 vaccine. Only in-frame clones appear in the TCRdb table, and some are missing; sequencing was by immunoSEQ multiplex PCR. Seen here are roughly 120,000 clones, roughly 87% observed once, and the top ten hold over 4%. Sequencing was performed on peripheral blood, taken on day 0 of AZD1222 vaccination. These receptors originate from an adult in good health.

This rearrangement joins TRBV5-6 to TRBJ1-2; D is perhaps TRBD1 (6 bases). The CDR3 totals 14 residues. Germline CDR1 and CDR2: SGHDT and YYEEEE. Trimming stripped 6 bases from V and 8 bases from J, with 20 bases between. CDR3 DNA: TGTGCCAGCACCACCGTTGAGGGGGTTGGCGGCTACACCTTC. Translation: CASTTVEGVGGYTF.

J is TRBJ1-3 and V is TRBV19; perhaps TRBD1 as D (5 bases). Germline assignment: CDR1 LNHDA and CDR2 SQIVND (reference sequence). The CDR3 has 17 amino acids. Trimming left V 4 bases short and J 2 bases short, with 18 bases between. The CDR3 DNA reads as TGTGCCAGTAGTACCGACCGGGACCCCGGGGCTGGAAACACCATATATTTT. As protein: CASSTDRDPGAGNTIYF.

The chain combines TRBV18 with TRBJ2-3; the D gene is possibly TRBD1 (6 bases). CDR1 KGHSH and CDR2 LQKENI come from the germline V gene. Trimming shortened V by 3 bases and J by 0 bases, and 10 bases separated the two germline ends. The CDR3 covers 15 residues. The CDR3 protein is CASSPGTPSTDTQYF. CDR3 coding DNA: TGTGCCAGCTCACCTGGGACACCTAGCACAGATACGCAGTATTTT.

The chain has TRBV27 and TRBJ2-3; 9 bases are shared with TRBD2. Germline trimming cut 5 bases from V and 3 bases from J; bases unmatched to any gene: 3. Looked up from germline, CDR1 is MNHEY and CDR2 is SMNVEV (reference sequence). The CDR3 totals 14 residues. The CDR3 bases are TGTGCCAGCAGTCCTAGCGGGAAAACAGATACGCAGTATTTT. This sequence encodes CASSPSGKTDTQYF.

The rearrangement links TRBV2 to TRBJ2-7; D may be TRBD1 or TRBD2 (5 bases each). Germline lookup yields CDR1 SNHLY and CDR2 FYNNEI. V dropped 6 bases and J dropped 0 bases, with 15 bases sitting between them. The length of the CDR3 is 15 residues. The chain's CDR3 is CASRQGTVSSYEQYF. CDR3 nucleotide sequence: TGTGCCAGCAGGCAAGGGACGGTGAGCTCCTACGAGCAGTACTTC.

The chain couples TRBV19 to TRBJ2-1; D is ambiguous. The V end lost 3 bases, the J end lost 5 bases, and 5 bases lay between the germline ends. Germline V gene lookup returns CDR1 LNHDA and CDR2 SQIVND (reference sequence). The CDR3 totals 12 residues. CDR3: CASSIWDNEQFF. In DNA form, the CDR3 reads TGTGCCAGTAGTATTTGGGACAATGAGCAGTTCTTC.

This chain connects TRBV7-9 to TRBJ1-5; D ambiguous. The CDR3 is 13 residues long. Per the germline V gene, CDR1 is SEHNR and CDR2 is FQNEAQ (reference sequence). V was pared by 6 bases and J by 8 bases, with 14 bases between. As DNA, the CDR3 is TGTGCCAGCAGTTCCGGGAGGATGGAGCCCCAGCATTTT. Its protein is CASSSGRMEPQHF.

The chain carries TRBV7-2 and TRBJ1-2, with 7 bases fitting TRBD1. In germline, CDR1 is SGHTA, CDR2 FQGNSA. Trimming cost V 5 bases and J 8 bases; bases outside gene matches: 17. The CDR3 totals 16 residues. CDR3 in amino acids: CASSRTGVGVGGGYTF. The CDR3 DNA is TGTGCCAGCAGCCGTACAGGGGTAGGCGTGGGAGGGGGCTACACCTTC.

This clone is termed medium-sized. CDR3 DNA: TGTGCCAGCAAGCCAAGGTCCTACCAAGAGACCCAGTACTTC. It specifies CASKPRSYQETQYF. The genes are TRBV27 and TRBJ2-5, with D unclear. Germline V CDR1 and CDR2: MNHEY, SMNVEV (reference sequence). The CDR3 covers 14 residues. V shed 7 bases and J shed 0 bases, with 12 bases lying between them.

The chain recombines TRBV5-1 with TRBJ2-5; 8 bases match TRBD1. In germline, CDR1 is SGHRS, CDR2 YFSETQ. This CDR3 spans 14 amino acids. V shed 4 bases, J shed 3 bases, and the junction held 5 bases outside the gene matches. CDR3: CASSVGQAKETQYF. Here the CDR3 DNA reads TGCGCCAGCAGCGTGGGACAGGCGAAAGAGACCCAGTACTTC. The complete variable domain, with remaining parts taken from reference TRBV5-1 and TRBJ2-5, reads KAGVTQTPRYLIKTRGQQVTLSCSPISGHRSVSWYQQTPGQGLQFLFEYFSETQRNKGNFPGRFSGRQFSNSRSEMNVSTLELGDSALYLCASSVGQAKETQYFGPGTRLLVL.

The chain employs TRBV29-1 and TRBJ2-1, with D maybe TRBD2 (5 bases). There are 13 residues in the CDR3. Trimming removed 3 bases from V and 3 bases from J, with 9 bases in between. Germline CDR1 SQVTM, CDR2 ANQGSEA. CDR3 loop: CSVDPTNYNEQFF. Here the CDR3 DNA reads TGCAGCGTTGACCCGACTAACTACAATGAGCAGTTCTTC.

The rearrangement links TRBV27 to TRBJ2-7, with D unresolved. Looked up from germline, CDR1 is MNHEY and CDR2 is SMNVEV (reference sequence). The CDR3 runs to 13 residues. V lost 6 bases to trimming and J lost 2 bases, with 11 bases between them. CDR3 protein: CASRSTDTYEQYF. For the CDR3, the DNA is TGTGCCAGCAGGTCAACAGATACCTACGAGCAGTACTTC.

The V gene is TRBV29-1, the J gene TRBJ1-5, with D possibly matching TRBD1 (6 bases). Germline V gives CDR1 SQVTM, CDR2 ANQGSEA. Trimming left V 6 bases short and J 1 base short, with 10 bases between. This CDR3 comprises 13 residues. The CDR3 region is CSVRRGSNQPQHF. The CDR3 nucleotides read TGCAGCGTGAGAAGGGGGAGCAATCAGCCCCAGCATTTT.

V usage is TRBV28 and J usage is TRBJ2-5; 8 bases align to TRBD1. Germline-derived CDR1 and CDR2 are MDHEN and SYDVKM. The CDR3 sequence is 16 residues long. J was trimmed by 5 bases and V by 4 bases; bases with no gene match: 12. The CDR3 bases are TGTGCCAGCAGTTCCCCCAGGGGGCAAGGGGGGGAGACCCAGTACTTC. Residues: CASSSPRGQGGETQYF.

This clone has at least ten counts. The chain has TRBV2 and TRBJ2-7, with 8 bases aligning to TRBD2. The V gene's germline CDR1 is SNHLY and CDR2 FYNNEI. The CDR3 is 13 residues long. Germline trimming cut 3 bases from V and 2 bases from J; bases unmatched to any gene: 0. CDR3 bases: TGTGCCAGCAGTGAGCGGGGGGCCTACGAGCAGTACTTC. It yields the protein CASSERGAYEQYF.

V usage is TRBV27 and J usage is TRBJ2-7; the match to TRBD1 covers 10 bases. The germline V gene has CDR1 MNHEY and CDR2 SMNVEV (reference sequence). This CDR3 spans 15 amino acids. The ends lost 6 bases at V and 4 bases at J; junction bases unmatched: 9. CDR3 in DNA: TGTGCCAGCAGGTCAGGACAGGGGGGGAAGTACGAGCAGTACTTC. It encodes CASRSGQGGKYEQYF.

The V and J genes are TRBV27 and TRBJ2-5, with D unresolved. The V and J ends lost 3 bases and 5 bases respectively, with 16 bases between them. Germline CDR1 reads MNHEY; CDR2 reads SMNVEV (reference sequence). The CDR3 has 15 residues. The CDR3 coding sequence is TGTGCCAGCAGTTTTTATTTAGGTGGCAGGGAGACCCAGTACTTC. Translation: CASSFYLGGRETQYF.

With regard to this clone: At one end the junction does not follow the germline gene, possibly because of a read error. The chain links TRBV7-7 to TRBJ2-5; D may be TRBD1 or TRBD2 (5 bases each). The germline V gene encodes CDR1 SSHAT and CDR2 FNYEAQ (reference sequence). This CDR3 contains 15 residues. The CDR3 protein is CASSLVLGVQETQYF. CDR3 bases: TGTGCTAGCAGCTTAGTACTAGGGGTTCAAGAGACCCAGTACTTC. The full variable domain, with the rest looked up from reference TRBV7-7 and TRBJ2-5, is GAGVSQSPRYKVTKRGQDVTLRCDPISSHATLYWYQQALGQGPEFLTYFNYEAQPDKSGLPSDRFSAERPEGSISTLTIQRTEQRDSAMYRCASSLVLGVQETQYFGPGTRLLVL.

The chain has TRBV7-9 and TRBJ2-1; D is perhaps TRBD2 (5 bases). Germline CDR1 is SEHNR and CDR2 is FQNEAQ (reference sequence). CDR3 length: 15 amino acids. The ends were cut back, 2 bases at V and 1 base at J, with 9 bases in the middle. The CDR3 sequence: CASSLRGQSYNEQFF. CDR3 in DNA: TGTGCCAGCAGCTTACGAGGGCAATCCTACAATGAGCAGTTCTTC.

The chain uses TRBV5-8 and TRBJ1-1; TRBD1 matches at 9 bases. V was pared by 4 bases and J by 7 bases, with 17 bases of the junction left unmatched. Per germline, CDR1 SGHTS and CDR2 YDEGEE. This CDR3 contains 17 residues. Here the CDR3 DNA reads TGTGCCAGCAGCCCGGATAAAGCGACAGGGGGGGAGCGTGAAGCTTTCTTT. Its protein product is CASSPDKATGGEREAFF.

The V gene is TRBV14, the J gene TRBJ2-1; D call uncertain. CDR1 and CDR2 from the germline V gene are SGHDN and FVKESK. The CDR3 runs to 13 residues. V was trimmed by 1 base and J by 6 bases, leaving 7 bases between them. This chain's CDR3 is CASSQGRLNEQFF. CDR3 in DNA: TGTGCCAGCAGCCAAGGGAGACTCAATGAGCAGTTCTTC.